The entry that follows covers one T cell receptor (beta chain) sequence. Which antigen it targets is not known. No much larger clonotype is one base removed from it; base qualities were not supplied. Library preparation employed multiplex PCR. The sequencer was an Illumina HiSeq 2500. TCRbeta libraries were constructed through three rounds of nested PCR with primers (Table S4) according to protocols modified from ARM-PCR. PCR products of 200-500 bp were gel-excised and purified with the QIAquick gel extraction kit before sequencing. Concerning the study's data processing: Reads were cleaned with Trimmomatic, merged with FLASH into complete CDR3 sequences, and assigned to V(D)J germline segments with MiTCR. VDJtools was used to compute clonal diversity as the inverse Simpson's index. A read counted as productive if the sequence was in-frame and lacked a premature stop codon. The public reads were quality trimmed at Q25 with fastp and then assembled into clones with MiXCR by TCRdb, keeping productive beta chains. Every CDR3 protein is listed once, alongside the most common genes and DNA of its rows. The V and J calls, along with clone size, are taken from TCRdb and not from the paper's own processing. A total of approximately 100,000 distinct CDR3 sequences appear in this sample, less than 75% of them only once. The ten largest make up around 19% of the sample.

The record originates from a study of tumor and adjacent non-tumor tissue in lung cancer (dated by TCRdb to the late 2010s). For context, the study as a whole: Of the cohort, eleven to twelve patients had adenocarcinoma, 2 had squamous cell carcinoma and 1 had small cell lung cancer. The approximately 15 patients were aged roughly 30 to 76 years, included around 10 men and 5 women, and had TNM stage I to III disease. For each patient, one tumor sample and one normal lung sample were taken, giving thirty paired specimens that underwent TCRbeta CDR3 sequencing. Bulk TCRbeta repertoires were compared between lung tumor tissue and matched distant non-tumor lung tissue obtained from under 18 lung cancer patients. Sequencing generated a total of some 130 million productive TCRbeta reads, averaging about 4.2 million reads per sample. General study outcomes and caveats: Because peripheral blood was not sequenced, the blood TCRbeta repertoires of the lung cancer patients in the study went unexamined. A significantly larger cumulative share of the repertoire was made up by the top 100 clones in normal lung than in tumor tissue. Only roughly 14 patients were in the cohort, and the authors stated that larger samples and more detailed clinical data are needed. TCR diversity was significantly higher in younger patients, and greater tumor TCR diversity was associated with shorter overall survival and shorter disease-free survival. The methods do not name the sequencing platform or mention unique molecular identifiers. TCR diversity (inverse Simpson) was significantly higher in tumor than in normal lung tissue (roughly 430 vs 170, P = 0.0075, Mann-Whitney U test).

Bulk unsorted tissue served as the source for RNA extraction, and RNA quality was assessed using a NanoDrop ND-1000 and an Agilent 2100. Distant non-tumor tissue taken more than 3 cm from the tumor edge was used as the normal lung sample. Donors were newly diagnosed lung cancer patients admitted for thoracic surgery in China between August and November 2014, without prior chemotherapy. Patients with previous radiotherapy or chemotherapy, or with another concurrent cancer, were excluded from the study. Pieces of surgical tissue measuring about 1-2.1 cm3 were kept in RNAlater solution and held at -80 degrees C until needed. The sequenced sample was distant non-tumor lung tissue. This clonotype was obtained from a man aged 25 to 40 with non-small cell lung cancer.

The base sequence is TGTGCCAGCAGCTTAGGTCTGCCTAGCGGGGGTGGAGGTACGCAGTATTTT. It codes for CASSLGLPSGGGGTQYF. The V and J segments used are TRBV11-2 and TRBJ2-3, with 10 bases aligning to TRBD2. Trimming removed 1 base from V and 8 bases from J; the gene matches leave 12 bases unexplained. The CDR3 goes from the cysteine to the phenylalanine over 17 residues. Just the 51-base CDR3 DNA is kept, in frame starting at base 1. CDR1 is given as SGHAT and CDR2 as FQNNGV, both from the germline V gene.